This TCR beta chain appears in the sequencing data of a study of chemoradiotherapy in HPV16-positive cancers. Study-level information: Functional T-cell assays on a couple of HPV16-positive patients' cells defined candidate HPV-specific clones and common TCR motifs.

As for this clone: Antigen specificity is unknown.

Sequencing used immunoSEQ multiplex PCR; TCRdb keeps in-frame clones, though not all of them. The table lists about 7,400 clones, approximately 85% of them singletons, with roughly 6.5% in the top ten. Notes on the study in general: HPV-specific T cells were functionally defined from only two HPV16-positive patients. Better recurrence-free survival went with HPV-responsive T-cell expansion in HPV16-positive patients. Non-HPV-specific T cells did not expand in tumors during treatment, whereas candidate HPV-specific clones and E7-related motifs did.

This CDR3 comprises 15 residues. V lost 5 bases and J 5 bases, leaving 16 bases between the germline ends. Per germline, CDR1 SGHTA and CDR2 FQGNSA. This receptor was obtained from a human donor with HPV-associated anogenital cancer. The sequenced sample was tumor tissue, obtained from a patient who underwent chemoradiotherapy. The chain links TRBV7-2 to TRBJ2-1; D is ambiguous. CDR3 region: CASSPFAAMNNEQFF. CDR3 sequence (DNA): TGTGCCAGCAGCCCTTTCGCGGCTATGAACAATGAGCAGTTCTTC.